The 12 T cell receptor beta chains in this list originate from one sample, sequenced in a study of blood T cell repertoires in COVID-19. Clones were sequenced by immunoSEQ multiplex PCR, and TCRdb holds only the in-frame ones, with some missing. In the table there are 250,000 or so clones, approximately 85% of which are singletons. The sample taken for sequencing was PBMCs or T cells enriched from blood (not recorded which). These receptors were obtained from a woman aged 45-60 years who had been exposed to COVID-19.

The chain links TRBV6-5 to TRBJ1-5, with TRBD1 matching 7 bases. Trimming removed 7 bases from V and 8 bases from J; junction bases left unmatched: 11. This CDR3 comprises 14 residues. The V gene's germline CDR1 is MNHEY and CDR2 SVGAGI. In nucleotides, the CDR3 is TGTGCCAGCAACCCAACCGGGACAGTCGAGCCCCAGCATTTT. This sequence encodes CASNPTGTVEPQHF.

This clone showed up just once. The gene calls are TRBV6-5 and TRBJ1-6, with D unresolved. Germline V gene sequence: CDR1 MNHEY, CDR2 SVGAGI. The CDR3 spans 13 residues. V was pared by 8 bases and J by 5 bases, with 10 bases between. The CDR3 here is CASGRSNNSPLHF. The DNA for the CDR3 is TGTGCCAGCGGGCGTTCGAATAATTCACCCCTCCACTTT.

This clone was found once. The J gene is TRBJ2-6, the V gene TRBV7-9; D not certain. Germline V gives CDR1 SEHNR, CDR2 FQNEAQ (reference sequence). Trimming took 5 bases from V and 4 from J, leaving 18 bases between them. The CDR3 covers 17 residues. In DNA form, the CDR3 reads TGTGCCAGCAGCCCTCTCCAACTATCCTCGGGGGCCAACGTCCTGACTTTC. It specifies CASSPLQLSSGANVLTF. Variable domain in full (rest from reference TRBV7-9 and TRBJ2-6): DTGVSQNPRHKITKRGQNVTFRCDPISEHNRLYWYRQTLGQGPEFLTYFQNEAQLEKSRLLSDRFSAERPKGSFSTLEIQRTEQGDSAMYLCASSPLQLSSGANVLTFGAGSRLTVL.

V is TRBV28 and J is TRBJ1-2; the D gene is possibly TRBD1 (5 bases). This CDR3 comprises 14 residues. CDR1 MDHEN and CDR2 SYDVKM come from the germline V gene. V lost 6 bases and J 4 bases, leaving 15 bases between the germline ends. CDR3 loop: CASRESGGSYGYTF. The CDR3 DNA reads as TGTGCCAGCAGGGAGTCGGGGGGGAGCTATGGCTACACCTTC.

This clone was seen a single time. One end of the junction does not line up with germline, which may come from a read error. The J gene is TRBJ2-3, the V gene TRBV5-1; a possible D gene is TRBD1 (5 bases). The CDR3 has 14 amino acids. Germline CDR1 reads SGHRS; CDR2 reads YFSETQ. CDR3 region: CASSLEGATDTQYF. The CDR3 DNA follows: TGCGCCAGCAGTTTGGAAGGGGCCACAGATACGCAGTATTTT. Variable domain in full (rest from reference TRBV5-1 and TRBJ2-3): KAGVTQTPRYLIKTRGQQVTLSCSPISGHRSVSWYQQTPGQGLQFLFEYFSETQRNKGNFPGRFSGRQFSNSRSEMNVSTLELGDSALYLCASSLEGATDTQYFGPGTRLTVL.

This sequence joins TRBV5-1 and TRBJ2-2, with 8 positions matching TRBD2. The CDR3 runs 16 residues. V shed 3 bases, J shed 1 base, and the junction held 5 bases outside the gene matches. Looked up from germline, CDR1 is SGHRS and CDR2 is YFSETQ. CDR3 loop: CASSSSLAGNTGELFF. The CDR3, as DNA: TGCGCCAGCAGCTCCAGTCTAGCGGGGAACACCGGGGAGCTGTTTTTT.

The rearrangement links TRBV12-5 to TRBJ1-2, with 11 positions matching TRBD1. The CDR3 has 13 amino acids. The ends lost 5 bases at V and 8 bases at J; junction bases unmatched: 4. The V gene's germline CDR1 is LGHNT and CDR2 FRNRAP. The CDR3 DNA sequence: TGTGCTAGTGGTGTGGACAGGGGGCTAGGCTACACCTTC. This encodes CASGVDRGLGYTF.

This clone was detected once. CDR3 nucleotide sequence: TGTGCCAGCAGGGAGCGGGGGGTCACAGATACGCAGTATTTT. This codes for CASRERGVTDTQYF. The chain combines TRBV25-1 with TRBJ2-3, with 9 bases fitting TRBD2. The CDR3 runs 14 residues. The germline CDR1 and CDR2 sequences are MGHDK and SYGVNS. Trimming at V came to 6 bases and at J to 2 bases, leaving 3 bases not matched to a gene.

The rearrangement links TRBV25-1 to TRBJ1-4; 8 nucleotides line up with TRBD1. The germline CDR1 and CDR2 sequences are MGHDK and SYGVNS. The CDR3 sequence is 15 residues long. Unmatched junction bases numbered 9, after V lost 5 bases and J lost 7 bases. The CDR3 here is CASSPRTGRGEKLFF. CDR3 in DNA: TGTGCCAGCAGTCCCCGGACAGGGCGGGGTGAAAAACTGTTTTTT.

The chain links TRBV19 to TRBJ2-3; 7 bases match TRBD2. The CDR3 loop spans 16 amino acids. The ends lost 5 bases at V and 2 bases at J; junction bases unmatched: 10. Per germline, CDR1 LNHDA and CDR2 SQIVND (reference sequence). The DNA for the CDR3 is TGTGCCAGTAGTGCGACTAGCCCGATGTTCACAGATACGCAGTATTTT. Translation: CASSATSPMFTDTQYF.

This clone has a single count. The chain carries TRBV11-2 and TRBJ1-2; the D gene is possibly TRBD1 (5 bases). Germline assignment: CDR1 SGHAT and CDR2 FQNNGV. This CDR3 is 13 amino acids long. V lost 3 bases and J 3 bases, leaving 8 bases between the germline ends. CDR3 DNA: TGTGCCAGCAGCTTCAGGGAATACTATGGCTACACCTTC. It encodes CASSFREYYGYTF.

This CDR3 reads CASSSPGLVGDTQYF. In DNA form, the CDR3 reads TGTGCCAGCAGCTCCCCGGGACTAGTGGGAGATACGCAGTATTTT. The V and J genes are TRBV7-2 and TRBJ2-3; TRBD2 matches 8 bases. The germline CDR1 and CDR2 sequences are SGHTA and FQGNSA. CDR3 length equals 15 residues. After removal of 4 bases from V and 5 bases from J, the junction contained 8 bases not matched to a gene.